A selection of T cell receptor beta chains follows, all from one sample in a study of blood T cell repertoires in COVID-19. TCRdb keeps only in-frame clones here, not all; method: immunoSEQ multiplex PCR. The data show under 250,000 clones, with around four fifths seen just once and 2% to 3% held by the top ten. Sequenced sample: peripheral blood. Source of these receptors: a woman between 40 and 50 years old with active or convalescent COVID-19. Both conserved end residues are part of each CDR3. D genes are given only for firm matches. Only some rows state a clone size, as once, few, many or a class for expanded clones.

>NA|NA|TRBV21-1|TRBJ1-5
CASSNWDRGLGNQPQHF
TGTGCCAGCAGCAATTGGGACAGGGGGCTTGGCAATCAGCCCCAGCATTTT
>TRBD1|few|TRBV6-5|TRBJ1-1
CASSIFRDREFF
TGTGCCAGCAGTATTTTCCGGGACAGGGAGTTCTTT
>NA|NA|TRBV24-1|TRBJ2-5
CATSDFEEGETQYF
TGTGCCACCAGTGATTTTGAGGAGGGAGAGACCCAGTACTTC
>TRBD2|NA|TRBV9|TRBJ2-5
CASSVRLAGPQETQYF
TGTGCCAGCAGCGTTAGATTAGCGGGGCCCCAAGAGACCCAGTACTTC
>TRBD1|NA|TRBV7-2|TRBJ1-4
CASSKGQGYATNEKLFF
TGTGCCAGCAGCAAGGGACAGGGATACGCAACTAATGAAAAACTGTTTTTT
>TRBD1|once|TRBV30|TRBJ1-1
CAWSPDRPNTEAFF
TGTGCCTGGAGCCCGGACAGGCCGAACACTGAAGCTTTCTTT
>NA|NA|TRBV30|TRBJ2-7
CAWSVQDRPYEQYF
TGTGCCTGGAGTGTACAGGACCGACCCTACGAGCAGTACTTC
>NA|once|TRBV6-5|TRBJ2-1
CASRATAANNEQFF
TGTGCCAGCAGGGCGACTGCTGCCAACAATGAGCAGTTCTTC
>TRBD2|NA|TRBV6-5|TRBJ2-7
CASAGGFGAYEQYF
TGTGCCAGCGCCGGGGGGTTCGGGGCCTACGAGCAGTACTTC
>TRBD2|NA|TRBV2|TRBJ2-7
CASSEAASGAYYEQYF
TGTGCCAGCAGTGAAGCGGCTAGCGGAGCCTACTACGAGCAGTACTTC
>TRBD2|NA|TRBV19|TRBJ2-1
CASSIRTSFNEQFF
TGTGCCAGTAGTATCCGGACTAGCTTCAATGAGCAGTTCTTC
>TRBD1|NA|TRBV24-1|TRBJ2-7
CATRGDRGEDEQYF
TGTGCCACCAGGGGAGACAGGGGGGAGGACGAGCAGTACTTC
>NA|NA|TRBV27|TRBJ1-6
CASSPGDRSYNSPLHF
TGTGCCAGCAGTCCGGGGGACCGCTCCTATAATTCACCCCTCCACTTT
>NA|NA|TRBV19|TRBJ1-5
CASSMVGSGNQPQHF
TGTGCCAGTAGTATGGTCGGTAGTGGCAATCAGCCCCAGCATTTT
>NA|NA|TRBV6-6|TRBJ1-1
CASSYGGTNTEAFF
TGTGCCAGCAGTTACGGGGGCACGAACACTGAAGCTTTCTTT
>TRBD1|once|TRBV5-1|TRBJ1-5
CASSWGTVDQPQHF
TGCGCCAGCAGCTGGGGGACAGTGGATCAGCCCCAGCATTTT
>TRBD2|NA|TRBV19|TRBJ2-1
CASSRRSSGGNEQFF
TGTGCCAGTAGTAGGAGGTCTAGCGGGGGCAATGAGCAGTTCTTC
>TRBD1|few|TRBV19|TRBJ1-2
CASSTLGGQGAHGYTF
TGTGCCAGTAGTACCCTGGGGGGACAGGGGGCTCATGGCTACACCTTC
>NA|NA|TRBV29-1|TRBJ2-5
CSVRLYGETQYF
TGCAGCGTTCGCCTTTACGGGGAGACCCAGTACTTC
>NA|NA|TRBV3-1/TRBV3-2|TRBJ2-7
CASSQSRSTGGDEQYF
TGTGCCAGCAGCCAGTCCCGCTCAACCGGAGGGGACGAGCAGTACTTC
>NA|NA|TRBV5-6|TRBJ2-3
CASSLFSTDTQYF
TGTGCCAGCAGCTTGTTCTCCACAGATACGCAGTATTTT
>TRBD2|NA|TRBV3-1/TRBV3-2|TRBJ2-7
CASSHLPGLEGSYEQYF
TGTGCCAGCAGCCACCTACCCGGACTAGAGGGCTCCTACGAGCAGTACTTC
>TRBD1|NA|TRBV28|TRBJ2-7
CASGRDRGRYEQYF
TGTGCCAGCGGGCGGGACAGGGGGCGATACGAGCAGTACTTC
>TRBD1|once|TRBV29-1|TRBJ1-2
CSVEGGTGLGYTF
TGCAGCGTTGAAGGGGGGACAGGGTTGGGCTACACCTTC
>NA|NA|TRBV9|TRBJ1-4
CASSARGGGYLATNEKLFF
TGTGCCAGCAGCGCTCGAGGCGGGGGCTACCTTGCAACTAATGAAAAACTGTTTTTT
>NA|NA|TRBV14|TRBJ1-2
CASSQDSQGSYGYTF
TGTGCCAGCAGCCAAGATTCCCAGGGGAGCTATGGCTACACCTTC
>TRBD1|NA|TRBV5-1|TRBJ2-7
CASSLGQGAKLYEQYF
TGCGCCAGCAGCTTGGGACAGGGGGCGAAACTCTACGAGCAGTACTTC
>TRBD1|few|TRBV27|TRBJ1-2
CASSLDRGRGYGYTF
TGTGCCAGCAGTCTTGACAGGGGGCGCGGCTATGGCTACACCTTC
>TRBD1|NA|TRBV6-5|TRBJ1-1
CASSPRQGLAEAFF
TGTGCCAGCAGTCCCCGACAGGGACTTGCTGAAGCTTTCTTT
>NA|NA|TRBV7-9|TRBJ1-2
CASTDTDYGYTF
TGTGCCAGCACGGACACCGACTATGGCTACACCTTC
>NA|NA|TRBV27|TRBJ1-1
CASSLAGNMNTEAFF
TGTGCCAGCAGTTTAGCAGGGAATATGAACACTGAAGCTTTCTTT
>TRBD1|NA|TRBV29-1|TRBJ1-2
CSVGQGDGYTF
TGCAGCGTGGGACAGGGGGATGGCTACACCTTC
>TRBD1|NA|TRBV7-3|TRBJ2-1
CASSLVRTGEYGEQFF
TGTGCCAGCAGCTTAGTGCGTACAGGGGAATACGGTGAGCAGTTCTTC
>TRBD2|NA|TRBV7-2|TRBJ2-7
CASSLASGRTYEQYF
TGTGCCAGCAGCTTAGCCAGCGGGAGAACCTACGAGCAGTACTTC
>NA|NA|TRBV5-8|TRBJ2-7
CASSSGGLDEQYF
TGTGCCAGCAGCTCAGGGGGGCTCGACGAGCAGTACTTC
>TRBD2|NA|TRBV30|TRBJ2-1
CAWSGRGGGVSSSYNEQFF
TGTGCCTGGAGTGGTAGGGGCGGGGGGGTTTCAAGCTCCTACAATGAGCAGTTCTTC
>TRBD1|NA|TRBV28|TRBJ1-5
CASNVQGARIQPQHF
TGTGCCAGCAACGTACAGGGGGCAAGGATTCAGCCCCAGCATTTT
>NA|NA|TRBV30|TRBJ1-4
CAWRITANEKLFF
TGTGCCTGGAGAATCACGGCTAATGAAAAACTGTTTTTT
>TRBD1|once|TRBV27|TRBJ1-2
CASSSPLRGRDGYTF
TGTGCCAGCAGTTCCCCCCTGAGGGGGCGCGATGGCTACACCTTC
>TRBD1|NA|TRBV18|TRBJ1-5
CASSPDRVDNQPQHF
TGTGCCAGCTCACCAGACAGGGTCGACAATCAGCCCCAGCATTTT
>NA|NA|TRBV5-1|TRBJ1-3
CASSVSGSSGNTIYF
TGCGCCAGCAGCGTTAGTGGGAGCTCTGGAAACACCATATATTTT